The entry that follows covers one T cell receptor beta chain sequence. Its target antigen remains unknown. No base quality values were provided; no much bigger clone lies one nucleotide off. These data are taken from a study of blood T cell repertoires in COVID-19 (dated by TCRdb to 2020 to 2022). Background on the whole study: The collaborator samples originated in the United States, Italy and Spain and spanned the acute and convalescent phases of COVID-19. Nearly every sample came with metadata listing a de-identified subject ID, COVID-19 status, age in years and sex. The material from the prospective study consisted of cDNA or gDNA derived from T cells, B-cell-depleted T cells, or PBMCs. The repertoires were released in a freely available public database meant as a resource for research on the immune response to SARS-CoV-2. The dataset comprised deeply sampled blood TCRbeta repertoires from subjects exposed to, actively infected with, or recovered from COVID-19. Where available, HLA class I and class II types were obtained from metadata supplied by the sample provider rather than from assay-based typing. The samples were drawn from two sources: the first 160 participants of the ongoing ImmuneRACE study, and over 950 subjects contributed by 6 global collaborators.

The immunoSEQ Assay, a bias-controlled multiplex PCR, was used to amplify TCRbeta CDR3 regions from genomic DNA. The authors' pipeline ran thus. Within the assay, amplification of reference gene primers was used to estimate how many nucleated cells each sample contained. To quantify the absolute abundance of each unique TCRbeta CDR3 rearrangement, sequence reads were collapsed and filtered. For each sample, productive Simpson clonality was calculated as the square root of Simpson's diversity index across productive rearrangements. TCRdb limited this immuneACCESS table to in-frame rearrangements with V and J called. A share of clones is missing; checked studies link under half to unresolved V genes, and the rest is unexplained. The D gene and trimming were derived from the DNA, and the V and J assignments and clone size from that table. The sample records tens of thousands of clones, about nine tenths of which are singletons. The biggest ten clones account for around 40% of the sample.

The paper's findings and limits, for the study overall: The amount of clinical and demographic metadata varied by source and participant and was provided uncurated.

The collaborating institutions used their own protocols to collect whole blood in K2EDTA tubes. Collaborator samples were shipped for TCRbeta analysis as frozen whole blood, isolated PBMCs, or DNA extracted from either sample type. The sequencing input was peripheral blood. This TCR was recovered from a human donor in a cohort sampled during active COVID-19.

In nucleotides, the sequence is TGTGCCAGCAGTTACTCATGGGGACAGCCCGGCCACGAGCAGTACTTC. The translation is CASSYSWGQPGHEQYF. The chain is made from TRBV6-6 and TRBJ2-7; 7 junctional bases match TRBD1. CDR1 and CDR2, looked up from the germline V gene (reference sequence), are MNHNY and SVGAGI. The CDR3 covers 16 residues, taking in both the cysteine and the phenylalanine. Only the CDR3 region is kept as DNA, spanning 48 bases read in frame from base 1. V is trimmed back by 0 bases and J by 5 bases, and the junction contains 10 bases that no gene match accounts for.